Below, one TCR beta chain is given with its context. What it binds is not known. The data are from a study of beta chain features in type 1 diabetes. Every isolated RNA sample was fully reverse transcribed, so sequencing captured expressed TCRB transcripts. Using immunoSEQ multiplex PCR, the repertoire was profiled, and TCRdb retains in-frame clones only, with some absent. The top ten clones hold around 0.028% of a sample with around 250,000 clones, roughly 22% of them seen once. The study's findings and limits: All four CD4+ subsets from Type 1 diabetes patients carried moderately but significantly shorter TCRB CDR3s.

The sequence came from a middle-aged woman with type 1 diabetes. The source material was naive CD4+ T cells from blood.

CDR3 DNA sequence: TGTGCCAGCAGGAGTGAGGCGGATACGCAGTATTTT. It yields the protein CASRSEADTQYF. This chain joins TRBV6-5 and TRBJ2-3, with D unclear. The CDR3 is 12 amino acids. V was trimmed by 6 bases and J by 6 bases, leaving 10 bases between them. Germline CDR1 and CDR2: MNHEY and SVGAGI.